This is a list of T cell receptor beta chains from one sample in a study of human T cells and chemical hapten exposure. TCRdb re-derived calls from the RACE reads in MiXCR, one entry per CDR3 protein. Of under 200,000 distinct CDR3 sequences listed, around 30% were seen once; the top ten hold approximately 3%. This specimen was whole blood, taken in connection with sensitization to the hapten diphenylcyclopropenone (DPC). The receptors were gathered from a woman aged 25 to 45 with alopecia areata. Some clones in this sample may be carry-over from other donors' samples. The CDR3 runs from the conserved cysteine through the conserved F or W. A D gene is named only where the DNA matches it firmly. Expanded clones are given a class, and other clones once, few, many or no size at all.

clone_size | j_call | d_call | v_call | cdr3_aa | cdr3_nt
. | TRBJ2-3 | TRBD2 | TRBV7-9 | CASSFSGTTNGAQYF | TGTGCCAGCAGCTTTTCCGGGACTACCAACGGGGCGCAGTATTTT
. | TRBJ1-6 | TRBD1 | TRBV12-3/TRBV12-4 | CASSAQGTGNSPLHF | TGTGCCAGCAGTGCACAGGGGACGGGTAATTCACCCCTCCACTTT
few | TRBJ1-1 | . | TRBV7-9 | CASSPTGRGAFF | TGTGCCAGCAGCCCTACAGGGCGAGGGGCTTTCTTT
. | TRBJ2-2 | . | TRBV27 | CASSWSGELFF | TGTGCCAGCAGTTGGTCCGGGGAGCTGTTTTTT
few | TRBJ2-3 | TRBD2 | TRBV28 | CASRWGTSGTDTQYF | TGTGCCAGCAGATGGGGGACTAGCGGCACAGATACGCAGTATTTT
many | TRBJ1-1 | . | TRBV27 | CASSLQNPNTEAFF | TGTGCCAGCAGTTTACAAAATCCGAACACTGAAGCTTTCTTT
. | TRBJ1-1 | . | TRBV21-1 | CASRIGQGAENTEAFF | TGTGCCAGCCGTATTGGACAGGGGGCCGAGAACACTGAAGCTTTCTTT
many | TRBJ2-7 | . | TRBV10-3 | CASGHLPYEQYF | TGTGCCAGTGGGCACTTGCCCTACGAGCAGTACTTC
. | TRBJ1-6 | TRBD1 | TRBV6-6 | CASTLRLGTGSSYNSPLHF | TGTGCCAGCACTCTAAGGTTGGGGACAGGCAGCTCCTATAATTCACCCCTCCACTTT
few | TRBJ1-1 | . | TRBV18 | CASSHSRSTANTEAFF | TGTGCCAGCTCACACAGCAGGTCGACAGCAAACACTGAAGCTTTCTTT
. | TRBJ1-1 | . | TRBV20-1 | CSASRIRNTEAFF | TGCAGTGCTAGCAGGATCCGGAACACTGAAGCTTTCTTT
. | TRBJ2-3 | TRBD2 | TRBV5-1 | CASGISGSTDTQYF | TGCGCCAGCGGAATTAGCGGGAGCACAGATACGCAGTATTTT
. | TRBJ2-2 | TRBD1 | TRBV6-2/TRBV6-3 | CASTAGDRGAGTGELFF | TGTGCCAGCACCGCGGGGGACAGGGGCGCGGGCACCGGGGAGCTGTTTTTT
. | TRBJ2-7 | TRBD1 | TRBV5-8 | CASSPSPQGVSYEQYF | TGTGCCAGCAGCCCCTCCCCACAGGGGGTCTCCTACGAGCAGTACTTC
. | TRBJ2-1 | TRBD2 | TRBV4-3 | CASSQDLGGSSYNEQFF | TGCGCCAGCAGCCAAGATCTGGGGGGGAGCTCCTACAATGAGCAGTTCTTC
. | TRBJ2-1 | . | TRBV20-1 | CSARGTDEQFF | TGCAGTGCCCGAGGGACGGATGAGCAGTTCTTC
few | TRBJ2-3 | . | TRBV7-9 | CASSPDPEDTQYF | TGTGCCAGCAGCCCGGACCCCGAGGATACGCAGTATTTT
. | TRBJ2-2 | . | TRBV29-1 | CSVEGGSSTGELFF | TGCAGCGTTGAGGGGGGATCATCCACCGGGGAGCTGTTTTTT
few | TRBJ2-7 | TRBD2 | TRBV6-2/TRBV6-3 | CASSYGASGTYEQYF | TGTGCCAGCAGTTATGGGGCTAGCGGGACCTACGAGCAGTACTTC